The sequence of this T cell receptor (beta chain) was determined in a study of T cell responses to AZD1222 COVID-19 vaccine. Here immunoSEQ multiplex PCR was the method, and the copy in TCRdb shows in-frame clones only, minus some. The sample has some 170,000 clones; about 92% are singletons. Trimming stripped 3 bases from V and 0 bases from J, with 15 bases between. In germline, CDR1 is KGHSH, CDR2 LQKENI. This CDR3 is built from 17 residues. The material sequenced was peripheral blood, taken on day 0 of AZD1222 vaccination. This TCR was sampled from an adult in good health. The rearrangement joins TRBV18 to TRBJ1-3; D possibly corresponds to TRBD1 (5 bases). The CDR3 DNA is TGTGCCAGCTCACCGACGCGACAGCAGTCCTCTGGAAACACCATATATTTT. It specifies CASSPTRQQSSGNTIYF.